A single sample is the source of the 24 T cell receptor beta chains below, sequenced in a study of blood T cells in healthy people across ages. Then a second PCR, running about 7 to 11 cycles, was carried out with a sample-barcoded 5' primer and a J-beta primer mix. TCRdb reprocessed the 5' RACE reads via MiXCR and lists one record per CDR3 protein. Here the sample spans roughly 1.5 million distinct CDR3 sequences, 35% to 45% being singletons. Sequenced material: blood. The source of these receptors is a woman aged 18-29 years in good health.

This clonotype was detected only a few times. The chain joins TRBV7-9 to TRBJ2-1; D is perhaps TRBD2 (5 bases). CDR3 length: 18 residues. The germline gives CDR1 SEHNR, CDR2 FQNEAQ (reference sequence). The V end lost 5 bases, the J end lost 4 bases, and 24 bases lay between the germline ends. The CDR3 protein is CASSTSDFTLGPYNEQFF. DNA of the CDR3: TGTGCCAGCAGCACCTCGGACTTTACACTCGGGCCTTACAATGAGCAGTTCTTC.

The CDR3 DNA follows: TGCGCCAGCAGCCAAGAACCGGGACAGGGGGGAAACGCAGAGACCCAGTACTTC. The encoded protein is CASSQEPGQGGNAETQYF. V usage is TRBV4-1 and J usage is TRBJ2-5; the match to TRBD1 covers 11 bases. The trim removed 0 bases at V and 4 bases at J, leaving 10 bases unmatched. The CDR3 runs to 18 residues. Per germline, CDR1 MGHRA and CDR2 YSYEKL.

The chain employs TRBV18 and TRBJ1-6; D might be TRBD1 (5 bases). V lost 5 bases, J lost 5 bases, and 13 bases lay in between. Germline V gives CDR1 KGHSH, CDR2 LQKENI. This CDR3 is 15 amino acids long. The CDR3 loop reads CASSGTARDNSPLHF. As DNA, the CDR3 is TGTGCCAGCTCAGGGACTGCACGCGATAATTCACCCCTCCACTTT.

This clonotype has a handful of counts. The V call is TRBV5-6, the J call TRBJ1-2; 12 nucleotides line up with TRBD1. Germline V gene lookup returns CDR1 SGHDT and CDR2 YYEEEE. This CDR3 has 14 residues. V lost 4 bases, J lost 7 bases, and 5 bases stayed unmatched. CDR3 bases: TGTGCCAGCAGCCGCCGGGACAGGGGGCGTGGCTACACCTTC. This encodes CASSRRDRGRGYTF.

This clonotype was counted at least ten times. The chain combines TRBV7-2 with TRBJ2-7; D is unresolved. The CDR3 consists of 14 residues. CDR1 and CDR2 (germline): SGHTA, FQGNSA. The ends were cut back, 5 bases at V and 0 bases at J, with 11 bases in the middle. DNA of the CDR3: TGTGCCAGCAGCCAACGGCTAAGCTCCTACGAGCAGTACTTC. This codes for CASSQRLSSYEQYF.

The V and J genes are TRBV4-1 and TRBJ2-1; maybe TRBD2 (7 bases). The CDR3 spans 16 residues. CDR1 is MGHRA, CDR2 YSYEKL, per germline. V was shortened by 0 bases and J by 7 bases, with 16 bases between the two germline ends. The CDR3 nucleotides read TGCGCCAGCAGCCAAGATTATGCGGGGGCCGGTAATGAGCAGTTCTTC. It specifies CASSQDYAGAGNEQFF.

CDR3 sequence (DNA): TGCAGCGTACACCTACAGGGGCCTGAAGCTTTCTTT. Encoded protein: CSVHLQGPEAFF. The chain joins TRBV29-1 to TRBJ1-1; 7 bases line up with TRBD1. This CDR3 is built from 12 residues. Germline trimming cut 6 bases from V and 6 bases from J; bases unmatched to any gene: 7. In germline, CDR1 is SQVTM, CDR2 ANQGSEA.

This chain joins TRBV4-1 and TRBJ2-3; D is possibly TRBD1 (5 bases). With 1 base removed from V and 1 base from J, the gap between germline ends came to 15 bases. Germline V gives CDR1 MGHRA, CDR2 YSYEKL. The length of the CDR3 is 17 residues. The CDR3 DNA sequence: TGCGCCAGCAGCCAAGGAGGCGACAGACTCCGCACAGATACGCAGTATTTT. Its translation is CASSQGGDRLRTDTQYF.

This clonotype was picked up a small number of times. The chain recombines TRBV12-3 or TRBV12-4 with TRBJ2-2; 10 nucleotides agree with TRBD1. There are 15 residues in the CDR3. Trimming took 5 bases from V and 5 from J; bases not matched to a gene: 5. CDR3 sequence reads: CASSRDRGQTGELFF. CDR3 nucleotide sequence: TGTGCCAGCAGTAGAGACAGGGGGCAAACCGGGGAGCTGTTTTTT.

The V and J genes are TRBV7-9 and TRBJ2-1; 9 positions match TRBD2. Germline lookup yields CDR1 SEHNR and CDR2 FQNEAQ (reference sequence). V trimming: 5 bases; J trimming: 10 bases; junction bases outside the gene matches: 6. The CDR3 runs 13 residues. The CDR3 protein is CASSIIAGVEQFF. In DNA form, the CDR3 reads TGTGCCAGCAGCATCATAGCGGGAGTCGAGCAGTTCTTC.

This clonotype was picked up one time. The rearrangement joins TRBV25-1 to TRBJ1-5, with TRBD1 matching over 7 bases. Germline CDR1 is MGHDK and CDR2 is SYGVNS. With V trimmed by 3 bases and J by 5 bases, 7 bases remained unmatched. This CDR3 spans 15 amino acids. In DNA form, the CDR3 reads TGTGCCAGCAGTGACTCGGACAGGCTCTATCAGCCCCAGCATTTT. It specifies CASSDSDRLYQPQHF.

This clonotype showed up many times. The chain has TRBV9 and TRBJ2-3, with TRBD2 matching over 7 bases. V dropped 3 bases and J dropped 2; count of bases not matched to a gene: 6. This CDR3 has 15 amino acids. The germline V gene has CDR1 SGDLS and CDR2 YYNGEE. The CDR3 reads CASSAGTTITDTQYF. The CDR3 DNA reads as TGTGCCAGCAGCGCGGGGACTACGATCACAGATACGCAGTATTTT.

This clonotype was seen a single time. This rearrangement joins TRBV9 to TRBJ1-1; no clear D. Trimming stripped 4 bases from V and 2 bases from J, with 12 bases between. Germline CDR1 reads SGDLS; CDR2 reads YYNGEE. The CDR3 loop spans 14 amino acids. The CDR3 DNA follows: TGTGCCAGCAGCACGACTAGCGGTAACACTGAAGCTTTCTTT. This translates into CASSTTSGNTEAFF.

The chain carries TRBV27 and TRBJ1-2, with a weak D call TRBD1 (6 bases). Germline CDR1 MNHEY, CDR2 SMNVEV (reference sequence). This CDR3 has 14 amino acids. The V and J ends lost 6 bases and 8 bases respectively, with 19 bases between them. CDR3 protein: CASRRGGRPEGYTF. The CDR3 DNA reads TGTGCCAGCAGGCGGGGGGGCCGCCCTGAGGGCTACACCTTC.

The genes are TRBV12-3 or TRBV12-4 and TRBJ2-7; D is undetermined. The CDR3 runs 14 residues. Trimming stripped 2 bases from V and 3 bases from J, with 11 bases between. The DNA for the CDR3 is TGTGCCAGCAGTTTATCTTACGAGGTCTACGAGCAGTACTTC. This codes for CASSLSYEVYEQYF.

The chain carries TRBV25-1 and TRBJ1-4; a weak D match, TRBD1 (6 bases). The germline V gene has CDR1 MGHDK and CDR2 SYGVNS. This CDR3 contains 16 residues. V was clipped by 3 bases and J by 4 bases, with 15 bases between them. The CDR3 DNA follows: TGTGCCAGCAGTGAGCATGGGGGGGCCATTAATGAAAAACTGTTTTTT. This gives the protein CASSEHGGAINEKLFF.

This clonotype has just a few counts. The DNA for the CDR3 is TGCAGTGCGTCTTCCCGGGACGGACACTCCTACAATGAGCAGTTCTTC. It codes for CSASSRDGHSYNEQFF. This chain uses TRBV20-1 with TRBJ2-1, with D possibly being TRBD1 or TRBD2 (5 bases each). The V end lost 6 bases, the J end lost 0 bases, and 18 bases lay between the germline ends. Germline lookup yields CDR1 DFQATT and CDR2 SNEGSKA (reference sequence). This CDR3 is 16 amino acids long.

The chain couples TRBV10-3 to TRBJ2-5; 10 bases map to TRBD2. This CDR3 is 13 amino acids long. V dropped 5 bases and J dropped 4; count of bases not matched to a gene: 1. CDR1 is ENHRY and CDR2 is SYGVKD in the germline V gene. CDR3 loop: CAISTSGIETQYF. CDR3 bases: TGTGCCATCAGTACTAGCGGGATAGAGACCCAGTACTTC.

This clonotype was observed at least ten times. The genes are TRBV12-3 or TRBV12-4 and TRBJ1-2; D gene uncertain. The CDR3 loop spans 13 amino acids. Between the trimmed V and J ends, which lost 3 bases and 2 bases, there was a span of 7 bases. The CDR3 protein is CASSFPANYGYTF. The CDR3 DNA reads TGTGCCAGCAGTTTTCCGGCAAACTATGGCTACACCTTC.

This chain links TRBV12-3 or TRBV12-4 with TRBJ1-2, with a weak D call TRBD1 (6 bases). Trimming pared 2 bases from V and 4 bases from J, leaving 17 bases between. This CDR3 contains 16 residues. In DNA form, the CDR3 reads TGTGCCAGCAGTTTAATGTCAGGGGCACCGATCTATGGCTACACCTTC. It is translated as CASSLMSGAPIYGYTF.

The CDR3 DNA sequence: TGTGCCTGCTGGGGGCAGGAGCGCTACGAGCAGTACTTC. Translated: CACWGQERYEQYF. The V call is TRBV30, the J call TRBJ2-7; a possible D gene is TRBD1 (6 bases). V was trimmed by 6 bases and J by 3 bases, leaving 15 bases between them. CDR3 size: 13 residues. Per the germline V gene, CDR1 is GTSNPN and CDR2 is SVGIG (reference sequence).

This chain connects TRBV27 to TRBJ1-2; D gene uncertain. The ends were cut back, 7 bases at V and 4 bases at J, with 16 bases in the middle. In germline, CDR1 is MNHEY, CDR2 SMNVEV (reference sequence). There are 14 residues in the CDR3. The CDR3 nucleotides are TGTGCCAGCACCCAAGGTGCCAGCCTCTATGGCTACACCTTC. This gives the protein CASTQGASLYGYTF.

This clonotype was seen just once. V gene TRBV5-1 combines with J gene TRBJ2-1; no firm D call. The V end lost 4 bases, the J end lost 6 bases, and 11 bases lay between the germline ends. Germline-derived CDR1 and CDR2 are SGHRS and YFSETQ. The CDR3 runs to 13 residues. CDR3 sequence: CASSVNPTNEQFF. The CDR3 DNA reads as TGCGCCAGCAGCGTGAACCCTACCAATGAGCAGTTCTTC.

The CDR3 nucleotides read TGTGCCAGCAGTCCAAAGGCCAGACCGCGGGAAAAACTGTTTTTT. Its protein product is CASSPKARPREKLFF. This chain links TRBV28 with TRBJ1-4; D is uncertain. The CDR3 extends over 15 amino acids. Deletions cut 5 bases from V and 8 bases from J, with 18 bases between. Looked up from germline, CDR1 is MDHEN and CDR2 is SYDVKM.